Following are 28 T cell receptor beta chains from one sample sequenced in a study of OX40 agonist ivuxolimab in advanced cancers. Library generation was performed with the immunoSEQ multiplex PCR assay. This is the immuneACCESS table as TCRdb keeps it, with only in-frame sequences that have V and J called. A part of the clones is gone; compared with another copy, unresolved V genes explain less than half, and the rest is unexplained. The sample has roughly 55,000 clones on record, 86% of them singletons. The ten largest clonotypes hold about 12% of the sample. The sequenced sample was CD4+ or CD8+ T cells sorted from blood, obtained in a trial of the OX40 agonist ivuxolimab. The source of these receptors is an adult with an advanced solid tumor such as melanoma, head and neck, liver or kidney cancer.

About this clone itself: One end of the junction is discordant with germline, which a read error may explain. The rearrangement uses TRBV28 and TRBJ2-1, with D unresolved. This CDR3 has 12 amino acids. Germline loops: CDR1 MDHEN, CDR2 SYDVKM. CDR3 nucleotide sequence: TGTGCCAGCAGTCCGCCCTACAATGGGCAGTTCTTC. This encodes CASSPPYNGQFF.

This rearrangement joins TRBV7-3 to TRBJ2-3; 8 bases map to TRBD2. CDR1 SGHTA and CDR2 FQGTGA come from the germline V gene. The ends lost 7 bases at V and 3 bases at J; junction bases unmatched: 6. This CDR3 comprises 14 residues. CDR3 in amino acids: CASTPRGGTDTQYF. The CDR3 DNA reads as TGTGCCAGCACCCCTCGGGGGGGGACAGATACGCAGTATTTT.

DNA for the CDR3: TGTGCCAGCAGCTTGCTGGAGCGGGGAACCTACAATGAGCAGTTCTTC. Its protein product is CASSLLERGTYNEQFF. The chain combines TRBV5-6 with TRBJ2-1, with 7 bases matching TRBD2. Germline assignment: CDR1 SGHDT and CDR2 YYEEEE. The CDR3 totals 16 residues. V lost 1 base to trimming and J lost 2 bases; unmatched junction nucleotides: 6. Combining the CDR3 with reference TRBV5-6 and TRBJ2-1 gives the whole variable domain DAGVTQSPTHLIKTRGQQVTLRCSPKSGHDTVSWYQQALGQGPQFIFQYYEEEERQRGNFPDRFSGHQFPNYSSELNVNALLLGDSALYLCASSLLERGTYNEQFFGPGTRLTVL.

The genes are TRBV5-5 and TRBJ2-1; D is unresolved. From germline, CDR1 is SGHKS and CDR2 YYEKEE (reference sequence). V lost 0 bases to trimming and J lost 7 bases, with 2 bases between them. The CDR3 loop spans 11 amino acids. This chain's CDR3 is CASSLGNEQFF. The CDR3 nucleotides read TGTGCCAGCAGCTTGGGGAATGAGCAGTTCTTC.

The chain has TRBV15 and TRBJ2-7; the D gene is possibly TRBD2 (6 bases). Germline assignment: CDR1 LNHNV and CDR2 YYDKDF (reference sequence). With 3 bases removed from V and 9 bases from J, the gap between germline ends came to 21 bases. This CDR3 is built from 15 residues. In nucleotides, the CDR3 is TGTGCCACCAGCAGGGAGGGGAACAGGCTAGATGGGCAGTACTTC. It codes for CATSREGNRLDGQYF.

The V gene is TRBV19, the J gene TRBJ1-3, with a possible D match to TRBD1 (6 bases). V lost 10 bases and J 7 bases, leaving 17 bases between the germline ends. The V gene's germline CDR1 is LNHDA and CDR2 SQIVND (reference sequence). CDR3 length: 13 residues. DNA for the CDR3: TGTGCCAATAAAGGTAGAGGGGGGAACACCATATATTTT. This encodes CANKGRGGNTIYF. Supplemented by reference TRBV19 and TRBJ1-3, the full variable domain reads DGGITQSPKYLFRKEGQNVTLSCEQNLNHDAMYWYRQDPGQGLRLIYYSQIVNDFQKGDIAEGYSVSREKKESFPLTVTSAQKNPTAFYLCANKGRGGNTIYFGEGSWLTVV.

About this clone: This same CDR3 is encoded by further DNA sequences in the sample. The V call is TRBV7-6, the J call TRBJ1-4; D is undetermined. Trimming pared 1 base from V and 4 bases from J, leaving 7 bases between. This CDR3 has 14 residues. Germline CDR1 and CDR2: SGHVS and FNYEAQ. CDR3 sequence: CASSLEADNEKLFF. CDR3 DNA: TGTGCCAGCAGCTTAGAGGCAGATAATGAAAAACTGTTTTTT. Full variable domain (rest looked up from reference TRBV7-6 and TRBJ1-4): GAGVSQSPRYKVTKRGQDVALRCDPISGHVSLYWYRQALGQGPEFLTYFNYEAQQDKSGLPNDRFSAERPEGSISTLTIQRTEQRDSAMYRCASSLEADNEKLFFGSGTQLSVL.

The chain carries TRBV27 and TRBJ1-5, with 7 bases fitting TRBD1. Germline values: CDR1 MNHEY, CDR2 SMNVEV (reference sequence). J was trimmed by 4 bases and V by 4 bases; bases with no gene match: 4. The CDR3 has 14 residues. This CDR3 is CASSSDRFNQPQHF. The CDR3 DNA reads TGTGCCAGCAGTTCGGACAGGTTTAATCAGCCCCAGCATTTT.

The V call is TRBV11-3, the J call TRBJ2-2, with TRBD1 matching over 8 bases. Germline trimming cut 5 bases from V and 0 bases from J; bases unmatched to any gene: 5. The CDR3 has 16 residues. CDR1 is SGHNT and CDR2 is YENEEA in the germline V gene. The CDR3 reads CASSPRQGPNTGELFF. DNA of the CDR3: TGTGCCAGCAGCCCGCGACAGGGGCCGAACACCGGGGAGCTGTTTTTT.

This rearrangement joins TRBV5-4 to TRBJ1-1; the D gene is possibly TRBD1 (5 bases). The CDR3 consists of 15 residues. Germline assignment: CDR1 SGHNT and CDR2 YYREEE (reference sequence). V was trimmed by 5 bases and J by 1 base, leaving 15 bases between them. In DNA, the CDR3 is TGTGCCAGCAGTTACCGAGAGAGGGGGAACACTGAAGCTTTCTTT. Translating gives CASSYRERGNTEAFF. Filled out from reference TRBV5-4 and TRBJ1-1, the complete variable domain reads ETGVTQSPTHLIKTRGQQVTLRCSSQSGHNTVSWYQQALGQGPQFIFQYYREEENGRGNFPPRFSGLQFPNYSSELNVNALELDDSALYLCASSYRERGNTEAFFGQGTRLTVV.

V usage is TRBV2 and J usage is TRBJ2-1, with TRBD2 matching over 8 bases. V lost 9 bases to trimming and J lost 0 bases; unmatched junction nucleotides: 7. CDR1 is SNHLY, CDR2 FYNNEI, per germline. The CDR3 loop spans 15 amino acids. Here the CDR3 reads CASRSGGSSYNEQFF. The CDR3 DNA sequence: TGTGCCAGTAGGAGCGGGGGTAGCTCCTACAATGAGCAGTTCTTC.

The J gene is TRBJ2-2, the V gene TRBV27; a weak D match, TRBD1 (6 bases). Germline assignment: CDR1 MNHEY and CDR2 SMNVEV (reference sequence). The ends were cut back, 2 bases at V and 7 bases at J, with 17 bases in the middle. The CDR3 is 16 residues long. CDR3 DNA: TGTGCCAGCAGTTTAACCAACAGGGTAACGGACGGGGAGCTGTTTTTT. Protein: CASSLTNRVTDGELFF.

The rearrangement uses TRBV9 and TRBJ2-7; 8 bases fit TRBD2. V lost 4 bases to trimming and J lost 3 bases; unmatched junction nucleotides: 6. Germline V gene data show CDR1 as SGDLS and CDR2 as YYNGEE. The CDR3 covers 14 residues. The CDR3 spells CASSLRGGDYEQYF. In DNA, the CDR3 is TGTGCCAGCAGCCTCCGGGGGGGAGACTACGAGCAGTACTTC.

In DNA, the CDR3 is TGTGCCAGCGGGCCCTTACAGGGGAGCTCCTACGAGCAGTACTTC. Translated, it gives CASGPLQGSSYEQYF. This rearrangement joins TRBV27 to TRBJ2-7; 7 bases line up with TRBD1. V trimming: 8 bases; J trimming: 0 bases; junction bases outside the gene matches: 10. In germline, CDR1 is MNHEY, CDR2 SMNVEV (reference sequence). This CDR3 has 15 amino acids.

The chain employs TRBV6-5 and TRBJ2-7; D remains ambiguous. Germline V lookup: CDR1 MNHEY, CDR2 SVGAGI. This CDR3 is built from 13 residues. Trimming left V 6 bases short and J 7 bases short, with 16 bases between. For the CDR3, the DNA is TGTGCCAGCAGCCCCGATCCGAAGTATGAGCAGTACTTC. It encodes CASSPDPKYEQYF.

The genes are TRBV15 and TRBJ2-7, with D uncertain. The germline V gene encodes CDR1 LNHNV and CDR2 YYDKDF (reference sequence). There are 15 residues in the CDR3. Deletions cut 0 bases from V and 3 bases from J, with 12 bases between. CDR3 residues: CATSRDKWALYEQYF. CDR3 nucleotide sequence: TGTGCCACCAGCAGAGATAAGTGGGCCCTCTACGAGCAGTACTTC.

This clone was detected only once. The sample has other DNA sequences that encode this CDR3 too. V gene TRBV9 combines with J gene TRBJ2-7; D gene ambiguous. This CDR3 is 14 amino acids long. The V gene's germline CDR1 is SGDLS and CDR2 YYNGEE. V was trimmed by 0 bases and J by 2 bases, leaving 9 bases between them. The CDR3 region has the DNA TGTGCCAGCAGCGTAGGCCAGAGTACCTACGAGCAGTACTTC. Residues: CASSVGQSTYEQYF.

The genes are TRBV7-3 and TRBJ2-2, with D possibly matching TRBD2 (5 bases). The CDR3 totals 14 residues. Germline assignment: CDR1 SGHTA and CDR2 FQGTGA. The V end was cut by 5 bases, the J end by 4 bases, with 11 bases between. Here the CDR3 reads CASSPEGITGELFF. CDR3 DNA sequence: TGTGCCAGCAGCCCAGAGGGTATCACCGGGGAGCTGTTTTTT.

This clone was seen only once. V usage is TRBV6-5 and J usage is TRBJ2-2, with D uncertain. CDR1 and CDR2 (germline): MNHEY, SVGAGI. The CDR3 contains 13 residues. V lost 6 bases and J lost 2, with 7 bases in between. The CDR3 region has the DNA TGTGCCAGCAGCCCCGCCAACACCGGGGAGCTGTTTTTT. Encoded protein: CASSPANTGELFF.

The V call is TRBV19, the J call TRBJ1-2; the D is unclear. The CDR3 covers 13 residues. Trimming left V 3 bases short and J 3 bases short, with 8 bases between. Germline assignment: CDR1 LNHDA and CDR2 SQIVND (reference sequence). The CDR3, as DNA: TGTGCCAGTAGTATTTTGGCAGACTATGGCTACACCTTC. This gives the protein CASSILADYGYTF.

The chain uses TRBV5-6 and TRBJ1-2, with 8 bases fitting TRBD1. Germline V gene data show CDR1 as SGHDT and CDR2 as YYEEEE. Trimming cost V 2 bases and J 7 bases; bases outside gene matches: 7. This CDR3 spans 14 amino acids. CDR3 bases: TGTGCCAGCAGCTTAATCCAGGGGGCGAGTGGCTACACCTTC. It is translated as CASSLIQGASGYTF.

This sequence joins TRBV10-2 and TRBJ2-3, with TRBD2 matching over 7 bases. This CDR3 comprises 16 residues. Germline V gene data show CDR1 as WSHSY and CDR2 as SAAADI. V trimming: 0 bases; J trimming: 2 bases; junction bases outside the gene matches: 5. CDR3 residues: CASSESIGGTTDTQYF. CDR3 coding DNA: TGCGCCAGCAGTGAGTCGATCGGGGGGACCACAGATACGCAGTATTTT.

The rearrangement joins TRBV9 to TRBJ1-5; no reliable D call. V shed 2 bases and J shed 7 bases, with 10 bases lying between them. The CDR3 sequence is 13 residues long. Germline CDR1 and CDR2: SGDLS and YYNGEE. This CDR3 is CASSVSAEQPQHF. The CDR3 DNA sequence: TGTGCCAGCAGCGTCTCAGCCGAACAGCCCCAGCATTTT.

This chain links TRBV2 with TRBJ2-2; perhaps TRBD1 as D (5 bases). The CDR3 has 15 residues. Trimming removed 6 bases at V and 1 base at J, with 12 bases between. CDR1 is SNHLY, CDR2 FYNNEI, per germline. The CDR3 reads CASSSRVENTGELFF. CDR3 coding DNA: TGTGCCAGCAGCAGCAGGGTGGAGAACACCGGGGAGCTGTTTTTT.

V and J are TRBV5-1 and TRBJ2-7, with D tentatively TRBD2 (6 bases). Germline V gene sequence: CDR1 SGHRS, CDR2 YFSETQ. V was clipped by 5 bases and J by 0 bases, with 21 bases between them. The CDR3 has 17 residues. CDR3 coding DNA: TGCGCCAGCAGGTCGGGACTCCTGCACCCCGACTCCTACGAGCAGTACTTC. Protein sequence: CASRSGLLHPDSYEQYF.

The V and J genes are TRBV2 and TRBJ2-1; 7 bases fit TRBD1. The CDR3 length is 16 residues. CDR1 and CDR2 from the germline V gene are SNHLY and FYNNEI. J was trimmed by 1 base and V by 3 bases; bases with no gene match: 6. CDR3 nucleotide sequence: TGTGCCAGCAGTGATCCAACAGGGGCGTCCTACAATGAGCAGTTCTTC. This translates into CASSDPTGASYNEQFF.

V and J are TRBV5-4 and TRBJ2-2; D unresolved. V lost 4 bases and J lost 4, with 5 bases in between. The CDR3 sequence is 12 residues long. Germline V lookup: CDR1 SGHNT, CDR2 YYREEE (reference sequence). The CDR3: CASSTTTGELFF. In DNA form, the CDR3 reads TGTGCCAGCAGCACTACCACCGGGGAGCTGTTTTTT.

This sequence joins TRBV7-9 and TRBJ2-5, with a weak D call TRBD1 (6 bases). Between the trimmed V and J ends, which lost 5 bases and 1 base, there was a span of 17 bases. CDR1 is SEHNR, CDR2 FQNEAQ, per germline (reference sequence). This CDR3 comprises 16 residues. The CDR3 sequence is CASSPPLWTVQETQYF. As DNA, the CDR3 is TGTGCCAGCAGCCCCCCATTGTGGACAGTCCAAGAGACCCAGTACTTC.